These 2 T cell receptor beta chains were sequenced from one sample in a study of blood T cell repertoires in COVID-19. This table comes from immunoSEQ multiplex PCR, and its TCRdb copy is limited to in-frame clones, with some not included. The data contain 200,000 to 250,000 clones, about 85% of them singletons. What was sequenced was peripheral blood. The receptors derive from a woman aged 80 or over with COVID-19, enrolled during active disease.

V gene TRBV2 combines with J gene TRBJ2-5; D perhaps matches TRBD1 (6 bases). This CDR3 has 15 amino acids. V was shortened by 10 bases and J by 4 bases, with 22 bases between the two germline ends. CDR1 and CDR2 (germline): SNHLY, FYNNEI. CDR3 nucleotide sequence: TGTGCCACCGCTTCGGTGGGGGCGCCCCGAGAGACCCAGTACTTC. This sequence encodes CATASVGAPRETQYF.

The CDR3 loop is CAWRGTGFVGYTF. The CDR3 DNA follows: TGTGCCTGGAGGGGGACAGGGTTTGTTGGCTACACCTTC. The J gene is TRBJ1-2, the V gene TRBV30, with 9 bases lining up with TRBD1. CDR3 length: 13 amino acids. Trimming removed 3 bases from V and 7 bases from J; junction bases left unmatched: 6. The germline gives CDR1 GTSNPN, CDR2 SVGIG (reference sequence).